This paragraph covers one T cell receptor beta chain sequence. The CDR3 loop spans 14 amino acids. V was trimmed by 4 bases and J by 4 bases, leaving 15 bases between them. Germline lookup yields CDR1 DFQATT and CDR2 SNEGSKA (reference sequence). This sample was included in a study of CD8 T cells in ankylosing spondylitis. TCRdb passed the 5' RACE reads through MiXCR, listing each CDR3 protein once. Of approximately 250,000 distinct CDR3 sequences listed, 20% to 30% are singletons. This chain joins TRBV20-1 and TRBJ2-3; D is possibly TRBD1 (6 bases). This TCR came from a male donor with ankylosing spondylitis or in good health (not recorded which). What was sequenced was blood, either unsorted or a sorted T cell fraction (not recorded which). The CDR3 region has the DNA TGCAGTGCTAAATCAATGGACAGTTCAGATACGCAGTATTTT. This translates into CSAKSMDSSDTQYF.